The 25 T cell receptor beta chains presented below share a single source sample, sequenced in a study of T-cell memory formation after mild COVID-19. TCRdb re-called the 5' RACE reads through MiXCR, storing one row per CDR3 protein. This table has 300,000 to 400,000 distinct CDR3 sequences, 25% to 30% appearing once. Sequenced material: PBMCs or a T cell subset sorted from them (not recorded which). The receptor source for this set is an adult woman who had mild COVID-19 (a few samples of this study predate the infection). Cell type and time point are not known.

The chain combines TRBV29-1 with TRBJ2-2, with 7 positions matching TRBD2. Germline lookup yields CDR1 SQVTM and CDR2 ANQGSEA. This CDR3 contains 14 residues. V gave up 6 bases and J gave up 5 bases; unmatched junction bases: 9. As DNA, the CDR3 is TGCAGCGTCGGGCGGGGGATCGGAACCGGGGAGCTGTTTTTT. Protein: CSVGRGIGTGELFF.

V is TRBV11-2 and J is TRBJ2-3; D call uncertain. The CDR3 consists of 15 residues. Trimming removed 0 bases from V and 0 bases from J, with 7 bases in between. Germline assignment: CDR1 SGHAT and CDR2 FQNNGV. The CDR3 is CASSLDRSSTDTQYF. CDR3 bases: TGTGCCAGCAGCTTAGACAGAAGTAGCACAGATACGCAGTATTTT.

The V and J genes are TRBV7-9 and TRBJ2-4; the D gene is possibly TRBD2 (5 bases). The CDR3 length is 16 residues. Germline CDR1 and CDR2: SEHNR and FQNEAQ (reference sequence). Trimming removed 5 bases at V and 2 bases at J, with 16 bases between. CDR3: CASSESVLVSKNIQYF. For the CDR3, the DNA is TGTGCCAGCAGCGAATCGGTACTAGTTTCCAAAAACATTCAGTACTTC.

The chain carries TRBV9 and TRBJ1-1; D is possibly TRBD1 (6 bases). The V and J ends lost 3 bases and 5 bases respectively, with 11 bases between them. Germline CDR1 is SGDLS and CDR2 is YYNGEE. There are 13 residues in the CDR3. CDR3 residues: CASSEQGGTEAFF. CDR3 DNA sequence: TGTGCCAGCAGCGAACAGGGCGGAACTGAAGCTTTCTTT.

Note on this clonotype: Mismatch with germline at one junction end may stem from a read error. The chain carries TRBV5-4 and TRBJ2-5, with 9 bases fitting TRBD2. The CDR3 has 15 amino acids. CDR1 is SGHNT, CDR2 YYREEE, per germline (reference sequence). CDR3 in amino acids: CASSLRLAGQETKYF. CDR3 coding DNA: TGTGCCAGCAGCTTGCGGCTAGCGGGGCAAGAGACCAAGTACTTC. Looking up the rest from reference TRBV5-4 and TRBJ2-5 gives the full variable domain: ETGVTQSPTHLIKTRGQQVTLRCSSQSGHNTVSWYQQALGQGPQFIFQYYREEENGRGNFPPRFSGLQFPNYSSELNVNALELDDSALYLCASSLRLAGQETKYFGPGTRLLVL.

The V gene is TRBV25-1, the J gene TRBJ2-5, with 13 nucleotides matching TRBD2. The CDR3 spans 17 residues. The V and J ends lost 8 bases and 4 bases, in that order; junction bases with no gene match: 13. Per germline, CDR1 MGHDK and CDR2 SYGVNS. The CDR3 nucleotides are TGTGCCAGCGGAGGGAGAGTACTAGCGGGAGGGCGAGAGACCCAGTACTTC. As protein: CASGGRVLAGGRETQYF.

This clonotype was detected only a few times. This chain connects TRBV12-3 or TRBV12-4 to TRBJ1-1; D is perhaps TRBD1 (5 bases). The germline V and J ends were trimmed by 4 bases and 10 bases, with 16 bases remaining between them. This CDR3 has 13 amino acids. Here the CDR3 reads CASSSRPGLVAFF. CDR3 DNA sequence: TGTGCCAGCAGTTCCCGTCCGGGACTGGTAGCTTTCTTT.

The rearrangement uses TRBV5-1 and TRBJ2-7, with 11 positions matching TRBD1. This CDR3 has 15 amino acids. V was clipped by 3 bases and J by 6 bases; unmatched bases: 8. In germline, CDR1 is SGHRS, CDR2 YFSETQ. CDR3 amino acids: CASSWGQGGLIEQYF. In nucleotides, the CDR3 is TGCGCCAGCAGCTGGGGACAGGGGGGACTGATCGAGCAGTACTTC.

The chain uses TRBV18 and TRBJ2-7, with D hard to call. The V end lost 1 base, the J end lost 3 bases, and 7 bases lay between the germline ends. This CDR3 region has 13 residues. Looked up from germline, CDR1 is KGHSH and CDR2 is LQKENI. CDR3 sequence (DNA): TGTGCCAGCTCACCACAAGGGAACTACGAGCAGTACTTC. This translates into CASSPQGNYEQYF.

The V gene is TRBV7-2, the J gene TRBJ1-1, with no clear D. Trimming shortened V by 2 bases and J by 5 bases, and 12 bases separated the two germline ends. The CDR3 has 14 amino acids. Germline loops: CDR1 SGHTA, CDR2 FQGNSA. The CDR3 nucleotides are TGTGCCAGCAGCTTACGGGGAGGAAGAACTGAAGCTTTCTTT. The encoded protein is CASSLRGGRTEAFF.

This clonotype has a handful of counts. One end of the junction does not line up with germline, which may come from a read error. CDR3 DNA: TGTGCCAGCAGTGACGGGACAGGGGGCCAAGAGAACCAGTACTTC. This sequence encodes CASSDGTGGQENQYF. The V call is TRBV27, the J call TRBJ2-5, with 12 bases that match TRBD1. The V gene's germline CDR1 is MNHEY and CDR2 SMNVEV (reference sequence). This CDR3 spans 15 amino acids.

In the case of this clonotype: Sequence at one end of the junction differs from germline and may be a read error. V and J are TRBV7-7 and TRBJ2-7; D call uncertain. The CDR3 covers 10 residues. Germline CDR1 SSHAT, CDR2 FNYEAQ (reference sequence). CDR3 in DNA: TGTGCTAGCAGCCTGAGTGAGCAGTACTTC. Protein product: CASSLSEQYF.

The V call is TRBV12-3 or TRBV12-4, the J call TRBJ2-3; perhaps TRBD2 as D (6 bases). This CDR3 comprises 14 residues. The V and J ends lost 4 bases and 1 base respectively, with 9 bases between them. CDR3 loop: CASSSASGTDTQYF. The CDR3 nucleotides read TGTGCCAGCAGTTCAGCTAGCGGCACAGATACGCAGTATTTT.

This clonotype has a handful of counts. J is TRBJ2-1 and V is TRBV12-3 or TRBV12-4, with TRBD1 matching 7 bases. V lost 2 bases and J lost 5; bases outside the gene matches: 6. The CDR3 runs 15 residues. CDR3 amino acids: CASSLRGQQDNEQFF. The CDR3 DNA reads TGTGCCAGCAGTTTAAGGGGACAGCAGGACAATGAGCAGTTCTTC.

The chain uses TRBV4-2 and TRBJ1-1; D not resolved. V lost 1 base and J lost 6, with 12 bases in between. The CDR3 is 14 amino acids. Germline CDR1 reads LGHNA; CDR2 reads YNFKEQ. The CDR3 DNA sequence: TGTGCCAGCAGCCAAGTGGGAGAGATTCCTGAAGCTTTCTTT. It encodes CASSQVGEIPEAFF.

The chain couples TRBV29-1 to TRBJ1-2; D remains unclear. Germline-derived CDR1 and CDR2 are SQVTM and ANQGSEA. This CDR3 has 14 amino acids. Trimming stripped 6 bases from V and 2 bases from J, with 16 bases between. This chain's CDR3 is CSVHPREDNYGYTF. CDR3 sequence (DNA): TGCAGCGTCCACCCTCGGGAGGACAACTATGGCTACACCTTC.

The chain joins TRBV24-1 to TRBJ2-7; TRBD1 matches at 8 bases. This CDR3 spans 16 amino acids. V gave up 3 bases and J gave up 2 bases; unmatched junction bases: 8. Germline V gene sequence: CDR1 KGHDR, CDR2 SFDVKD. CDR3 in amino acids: CATSDLRGPSPYEQYF. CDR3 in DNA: TGTGCCACCAGTGATCTCAGGGGGCCGTCCCCCTACGAGCAGTACTTC.

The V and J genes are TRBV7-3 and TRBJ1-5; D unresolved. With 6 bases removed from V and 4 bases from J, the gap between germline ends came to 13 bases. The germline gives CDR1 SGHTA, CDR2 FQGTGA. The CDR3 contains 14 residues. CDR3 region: CASSRRLVNQPQHF. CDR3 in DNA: TGTGCCAGCAGTCGGAGGCTGGTAAATCAGCCCCAGCATTTT.

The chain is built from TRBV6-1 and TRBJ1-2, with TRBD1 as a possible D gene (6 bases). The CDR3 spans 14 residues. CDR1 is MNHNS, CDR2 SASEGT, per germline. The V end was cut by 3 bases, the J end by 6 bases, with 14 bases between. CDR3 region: CASSENREFDGYTF. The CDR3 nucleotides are TGTGCCAGCAGTGAGAACAGGGAATTTGATGGCTACACCTTC.

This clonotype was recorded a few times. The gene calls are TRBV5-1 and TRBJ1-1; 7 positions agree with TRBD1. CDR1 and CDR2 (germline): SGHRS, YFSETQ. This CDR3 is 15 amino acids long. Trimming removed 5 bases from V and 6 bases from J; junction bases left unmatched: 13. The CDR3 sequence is CASSSTTGSASEAFF. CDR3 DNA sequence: TGCGCCAGCAGTTCAACGACAGGGAGCGCTTCTGAAGCTTTCTTT.

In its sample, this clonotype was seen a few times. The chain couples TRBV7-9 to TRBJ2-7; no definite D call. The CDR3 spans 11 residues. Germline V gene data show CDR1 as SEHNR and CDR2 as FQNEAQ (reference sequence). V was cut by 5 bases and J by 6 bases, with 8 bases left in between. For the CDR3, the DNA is TGTGCCAGCAGCCGACGAGGCGAGCAGTACTTC. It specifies CASSRRGEQYF.

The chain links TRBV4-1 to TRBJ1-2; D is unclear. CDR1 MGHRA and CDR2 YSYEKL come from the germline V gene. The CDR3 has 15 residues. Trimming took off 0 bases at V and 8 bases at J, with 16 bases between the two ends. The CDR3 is CASSQELGSASGYTF. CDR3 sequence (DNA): TGCGCCAGCAGCCAAGAACTCGGGAGTGCCTCCGGCTACACCTTC.

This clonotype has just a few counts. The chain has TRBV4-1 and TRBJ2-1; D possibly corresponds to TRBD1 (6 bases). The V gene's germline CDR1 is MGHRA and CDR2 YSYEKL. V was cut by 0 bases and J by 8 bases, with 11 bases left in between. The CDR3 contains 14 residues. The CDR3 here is CASSQEVNRDEQFF. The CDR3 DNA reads TGCGCCAGCAGCCAAGAAGTCAACAGGGATGAGCAGTTCTTC.

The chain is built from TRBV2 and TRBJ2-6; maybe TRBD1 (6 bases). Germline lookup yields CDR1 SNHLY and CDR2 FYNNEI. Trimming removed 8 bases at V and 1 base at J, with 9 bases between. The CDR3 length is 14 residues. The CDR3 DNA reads TGTGCCAGCCTGGGACATTCTGGGGCCAACGTCCTGACTTTC. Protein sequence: CASLGHSGANVLTF.

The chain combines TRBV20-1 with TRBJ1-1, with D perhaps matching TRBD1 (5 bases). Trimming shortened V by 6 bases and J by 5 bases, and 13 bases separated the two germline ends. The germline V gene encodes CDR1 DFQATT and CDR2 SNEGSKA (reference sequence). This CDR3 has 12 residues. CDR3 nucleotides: TGCAGTGCCGAACAAGAGGGGACTGAAGCTTTCTTT. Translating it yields CSAEQEGTEAFF.